These 20 T cell receptor beta chains came from one sample sequenced in a study of T cell responses to AZD1222 COVID-19 vaccine (dated by TCRdb to about 2021). The library was generated by the immunoSEQ multiplex PCR assay. As stored in TCRdb, this immuneACCESS dataset retains in-frame rearrangements with V and J assigned. A fraction of the clones does not appear; measured against another copy, unresolved V genes explain less than half of the discrepancy, and the remainder lacks a known reason. This sample holds 89,000 or so clones; around nine tenths were observed only once. The top ten clonotypes cover 11% of the sample. Sample time point, as interpreted from the label and publication: about 28 days (+/-7) after the second vaccine dose. Sequenced here: peripheral blood, sampled 28 days after the second AZD1222 dose. The receptors come from an adult who received the AZD1222 COVID-19 vaccine.

This clone appeared a single time. This chain joins TRBV5-4 and TRBJ2-5; 10 nucleotides align to TRBD2. After removal of 3 bases from V and 5 bases from J, the junction contained 7 bases not matched to a gene. The CDR3 is 15 residues long. Germline loops: CDR1 SGHNT, CDR2 YYREEE (reference sequence). Here the CDR3 reads CASSSQAGGHETQYF. The CDR3 coding sequence is TGTGCCAGCAGCTCTCAAGCGGGAGGGCATGAGACCCAGTACTTC.

This chain links TRBV6-5 with TRBJ1-2; D remains ambiguous. V shed 0 bases and J shed 1 base, with 9 bases lying between them. Looked up from germline, CDR1 is MNHEY and CDR2 is SVGAGI. CDR3 length: 15 amino acids. The CDR3 coding sequence is TGTGCCAGCAGTTACTCGTCAGAGAGTAACTATGGCTACACCTTC. It specifies CASSYSSESNYGYTF.

J is TRBJ1-6 and V is TRBV11-2, with 7 nucleotides matching TRBD1. V trimming: 5 bases; J trimming: 9 bases; junction bases outside the gene matches: 10. The CDR3 totals 15 residues. Germline assignment: CDR1 SGHAT and CDR2 FQNNGV. The chain's CDR3 is CASSPGGGPGSPLHF. CDR3 DNA: TGTGCCAGCAGCCCAGGGGGGGGGCCCGGTTCACCCCTCCACTTT.

V and J are TRBV6-2 or TRBV6-3 and TRBJ2-1, with D tentatively TRBD2 (6 bases). CDR3 size: 17 residues. The ends were cut back, 0 bases at V and 5 bases at J, with 17 bases in the middle. The V gene's germline CDR1 is MNHEY and CDR2 SVGEGT. CDR3 DNA sequence: TGTGCCAGCAGTTACTCGGGGGACTTTACCCGACACAATGAGCAGTTCTTC. Its translation: CASSYSGDFTRHNEQFF.

The chain recombines TRBV2 with TRBJ1-4; the D is unclear. The V end lost 1 base, the J end lost 11 bases, and 14 bases lay between the germline ends. Germline CDR1 is SNHLY and CDR2 is FYNNEI. The CDR3 extends over 14 amino acids. The CDR3 bases are TGTGCCAGCAGTGAAGGAGGAGAGGTGATGAAACTGTTTTTT. Protein sequence: CASSEGGEVMKLFF.

This rearrangement joins TRBV10-1 to TRBJ1-5; no definite D call. Germline lookup yields CDR1 WNHNN and CDR2 SYGVQD (reference sequence). Trimming removed 6 bases at V and 0 bases at J, with 3 bases between. The CDR3 has 12 residues. The CDR3 loop reads CASSYSNQPQHF. In nucleotides, the CDR3 is TGCGCCAGCAGCTATAGCAATCAGCCCCAGCATTTT.

J is TRBJ1-1 and V is TRBV12-5; tentative D call: TRBD1 (6 bases). The CDR3 extends over 17 amino acids. CDR1 and CDR2 from the germline V gene are LGHNT and FRNRAP. V was pared by 4 bases and J by 1 base, with 19 bases between. The CDR3 nucleotides read TGTGCTAGTGGTTCCTCCACCTCGACAGGACGGAACACTGAAGCTTTCTTT. This gives the protein CASGSSTSTGRNTEAFF. The full variable domain, in which reference TRBV12-5 and TRBJ1-1 provide the parts outside the CDR3, is DARVTQTPRHKVTEMGQEVTMRCQPILGHNTVFWYRQTMMQGLELLAYFRNRAPLDDSGMPKDRFSAEMPDATLATLKIQPSEPRDSAVYFCASGSSTSTGRNTEAFFGQGTRLTVV.

The rearrangement joins TRBV6-5 to TRBJ1-3; 8 bases match TRBD1. The CDR3 contains 16 residues. Unmatched junction bases numbered 5, after V lost 2 bases and J lost 2 bases. Germline V lookup: CDR1 MNHEY, CDR2 SVGAGI. CDR3 protein: CASSYLRDRTGNTIYF. CDR3 nucleotide sequence: TGTGCCAGCAGTTACCTCCGGGACAGGACTGGAAACACCATATATTTT.

The chain carries TRBV7-3 and TRBJ2-7; D might be TRBD2 (6 bases). The germline gives CDR1 SGHTA, CDR2 FQGTGA. The CDR3 loop spans 15 amino acids. V was cut by 1 base and J by 1 base, with 11 bases left in between. The CDR3 reads CASSLIPGLSYEQYF. As DNA, the CDR3 is TGTGCCAGCAGCTTAATACCGGGACTGTCCTACGAGCAGTACTTC. Full variable domain (rest looked up from reference TRBV7-3 and TRBJ2-7): GAGVSQTPSNKVTEKGKYVELRCDPISGHTALYWYRQSLGQGPEFLIYFQGTGAADDSGLPNDRFFAVRPEGSVSTLKIQRTERGDSAVYLCASSLIPGLSYEQYFGPGTRLTVT.

The chain couples TRBV5-6 to TRBJ2-1; 8 bases are a match to TRBD2. The germline V gene has CDR1 SGHDT and CDR2 YYEEEE. Trimming at V came to 4 bases and at J to 7 bases, leaving 13 bases not matched to a gene. The CDR3 consists of 16 residues. The CDR3 sequence is CASSTSGTRGWNEQFF. The CDR3 region has the DNA TGTGCCAGCAGCACATCCGGGACTAGGGGTTGGAATGAGCAGTTCTTC.

The genes are TRBV24-1 and TRBJ2-2, with TRBD1 matching 7 bases. CDR3 length equals 17 residues. J gave up 2 bases and V 4 bases, and 9 bases lay outside the gene matches. CDR1 is KGHDR and CDR2 is SFDVKD in the germline V gene. CDR3 residues: CATSESDRPSNTGELFF. The CDR3 DNA reads TGTGCCACCAGTGAGTCGGACAGGCCATCAAACACCGGGGAGCTGTTTTTT.

This clone appeared a single time. V gene TRBV3-1 (or the pseudogene TRBV3-2) combines with J gene TRBJ2-3; 11 bases agree with TRBD2. The V gene end was trimmed by 4 bases and the J gene end by 3 bases; junction bases not matched to a gene: 9. CDR1 LGHDT and CDR2 YNNKEL come from the germline V gene (reference sequence). The CDR3 spans 17 residues. CDR3 bases: TGTGCCAGCAGCCCTCTCTTAGCGGGAGGGCCGACAGATACGCAGTATTTT. This gives the protein CASSPLLAGGPTDTQYF.

The chain uses TRBV6-5 and TRBJ1-5; D uncertain. Trimming removed 0 bases from V and 2 bases from J, with 8 bases in between. CDR3 length equals 15 residues. Germline V gives CDR1 MNHEY, CDR2 SVGAGI. CDR3 bases: TGTGCCAGCAGTTACTCGAGAGGAGGCAATCAGCCCCAGCATTTT. It codes for CASSYSRGGNQPQHF.

This sequence joins TRBV2 and TRBJ2-2; D not resolved. V lost 0 bases to trimming and J lost 5 bases, with 10 bases between them. Looked up from germline, CDR1 is SNHLY and CDR2 is FYNNEI. This CDR3 has 15 residues. Written as DNA, the CDR3 is TGTGCCAGCAGTGAAGCACATAGGTTAACCGGGGAGCTGTTTTTT. Translated: CASSEAHRLTGELFF.

The chain uses TRBV27 and TRBJ1-2; perhaps TRBD1 as D (5 bases). The CDR3 consists of 13 residues. The germline V gene has CDR1 MNHEY and CDR2 SMNVEV (reference sequence). V gave up 3 bases and J gave up 4 bases, with 9 bases separating them. The DNA of the CDR3 is TGTGCCAGCAGTTTTCAGGGATCCTATGGCTACACCTTC. Translating it yields CASSFQGSYGYTF.

V and J are TRBV20-1 and TRBJ1-2, with no clear D. V was shortened by 4 bases and J by 7 bases, with 10 bases between the two germline ends. CDR1 and CDR2 from the germline V gene are DFQATT and SNEGSKA (reference sequence). CDR3 size: 11 residues. The CDR3 DNA is TGCAGTGCTAATTCGTGGCTTGGCTACACCTTC. It specifies CSANSWLGYTF.

The chain is built from TRBV9 and TRBJ1-6; a possible D gene is TRBD1 (5 bases). Germline CDR1 and CDR2: SGDLS and YYNGEE. With 5 bases removed from V and 0 bases from J, the gap between germline ends came to 12 bases. The CDR3 sequence is 16 residues long. The CDR3 protein is CASSRGLSSYNSPLHF. CDR3 sequence (DNA): TGTGCCAGCAGTAGGGGATTGAGCTCCTATAATTCACCCCTCCACTTT. Full variable domain (missing parts from reference TRBV9 and TRBJ1-6): DSGVTQTPKHLITATGQRVTLRCSPRSGDLSVYWYQQSLDQGLQFLIQYYNGEERAKGNILERFSAQQFPDLHSELNLSSLELGDSALYFCASSRGLSSYNSPLHFGNGTRLTVT.

The chain is built from TRBV12-3 or TRBV12-4 and TRBJ1-5, with D hard to call. CDR3 size: 13 residues. Trimming left V 7 bases short and J 0 bases short, with 7 bases between. The DNA of the CDR3 is TGTGCCAGCACGCAGGATAGCAATCAGCCCCAGCATTTT. Translated: CASTQDSNQPQHF.

The chain links TRBV18 to TRBJ2-7, with 8 bases fitting TRBD2. From germline, CDR1 is KGHSH and CDR2 LQKENI. CDR3 length: 15 residues. V lost 6 bases, J lost 2 bases, and 9 bases stayed unmatched. The CDR3 DNA sequence: TGTGCCAGCTCGTCCAATAGCGGGGCCACCTACGAGCAGTACTTC. This sequence encodes CASSSNSGATYEQYF. The full variable domain, in which reference TRBV18 and TRBJ2-7 provide the parts outside the CDR3, is NAGVMQNPRHLVRRRGQEARLRCSPMKGHSHVYWYRQLPEEGLKFMVYLQKENIIDESGMPKERFSAEFPKEGPSILRIQQVVRGDSAAYFCASSSNSGATYEQYFGPGTRLTVT.

The rearrangement joins TRBV9 to TRBJ2-1; TRBD2 agrees at 12 bases. The junction had 15 bases not matched to a gene; V was cut back by 2 bases and J by 3 bases. Germline values: CDR1 SGDLS, CDR2 YYNGEE. This CDR3 contains 20 residues. The CDR3 bases are TGTGCCAGCAGCGTTTACTCGGGACTAGCGGGCTATTTTGGCTACAATGAGCAGTTCTTC. This translates into CASSVYSGLAGYFGYNEQFF.